In this sample, the clone carrying this T cell receptor (beta chain) turned up a few times. The antigen remains undetermined. This may be a read error, as it is one base from a much larger clone. The data belong to a study of CD8 T cells in ankylosing spondylitis. General study points: Clones linked to disease were reported to show significant enrichment in matched ankylosing spondylitis synovial fluid. Peripheral blood samples showed relatively rare disease-linked clones, and these clones were CD8+. What seemed typical of ankylosing spondylitis blood was a TCR beta motif built from under 10 highly homologous variants. Past research had described some motif variants in reactive arthritis synovial fluid and blood.

Quantitative barcoded 5'-RACE was used to prepare TCR beta libraries. Via MiXCR, TCRdb re-called the 5' RACE reads, giving one row per CDR3 protein. The repertoire holds around 450,000 distinct CDR3 sequences, with more than 25% as singletons. The CDR3 sequence is 15 residues long. Per the germline V gene, CDR1 is SGHRS and CDR2 is YFSETQ. V was pared by 2 bases and J by 8 bases, with 7 bases of the junction left unmatched. This chain uses TRBV5-1 with TRBJ2-1, with 10 bases aligning to TRBD1. The specimen was blood, either unsorted or a sorted T cell fraction (not recorded which). The sequence derives from a male donor with ankylosing spondylitis. The CDR3 loop reads CASSFSGTGVDEQFF. The CDR3 DNA follows: TGCGCCAGCAGCTTTTCCGGGACAGGGGTCGATGAGCAGTTCTTC. Full variable domain (rest looked up from reference TRBV5-1 and TRBJ2-1): KAGVTQTPRYLIKTRGQQVTLSCSPISGHRSVSWYQQTPGQGLQFLFEYFSETQRNKGNFPGRFSGRQFSNSRSEMNVSTLELGDSALYLCASSFSGTGVDEQFFGPGTRLTVL.